These 19 T cell receptor beta chains share one sample of origin, sequenced in a study of shared clonotypes between healthy human individuals. Generated by immunoSEQ multiplex PCR, the TCRdb table keeps only in-frame clones and is missing some. The sample consists of around 2.3 million clones, about 94% of them appearing once. Material: naive CD4+ T cells sorted from blood. Indicated subset: CD45RA+ positively selected. These receptors were taken from a man aged 18 to 35 in good health.

The rearrangement links TRBV10-2 to TRBJ2-7; D is unresolved. The CDR3 consists of 14 residues. The germline V gene has CDR1 WSHSY and CDR2 SAAADI. Trimming took off 2 bases at V and 3 bases at J, with 11 bases between the two ends. The CDR3 sequence: CASSEGRPSYEQYF. The DNA of the CDR3 is TGCGCCAGCAGTGAGGGTAGGCCCAGCTACGAGCAGTACTTC.

The chain links TRBV5-6 to TRBJ2-7, with 8 bases lining up with TRBD1. V was pared by 4 bases and J by 5 bases, with 5 bases of the junction left unmatched. The germline gives CDR1 SGHDT, CDR2 YYEEEE. The CDR3 runs 13 residues. CDR3 sequence reads: CASSRTGINEQYF. The CDR3 DNA is TGTGCCAGCAGCCGGACAGGGATCAACGAGCAGTACTTC.

In this sample, this clone turned up once. This chain links TRBV28 with TRBJ1-1; tentative D call: TRBD1 (5 bases). V lost 3 bases, J lost 8 bases, and 7 bases lay in between. Germline CDR1 and CDR2: MDHEN and SYDVKM. The CDR3 consists of 11 residues. As DNA, the CDR3 is TGTGCCAGCAGTTTTCAGGGAGAAGCTTTCTTT. Translation gives CASSFQGEAFF.

Comments on this clone: A much larger clone differs from this one at a single base, so this may be a read error. The identical CDR3 is also encoded by other nucleotide sequences in the sample. The chain employs TRBV7-2 and TRBJ2-3; D is unresolved. With 1 base removed from V and 3 bases from J, the gap between germline ends came to 2 bases. The CDR3 covers 12 residues. Germline CDR1 and CDR2: SGHTA and FQGNSA. The CDR3 sequence is CASSLGTDTQYF. DNA of the CDR3: TGTGCCAGCAGCTTAGGGACAGATACGCAGTATTTT. The full variable domain, rest sourced from reference TRBV7-2 and TRBJ2-3, is GAGVSQSPSNKVTEKGKDVELRCDPISGHTALYWYRQSLGQGLEFLIYFQGNSAPDKSGLPSDRFSAERTGGSVSTLTIQRTQQEDSAVYLCASSLGTDTQYFGPGTRLTVL.

This chain links TRBV6-6 with TRBJ1-1, with TRBD1 matching 12 bases. CDR3 length: 15 amino acids. The ends lost 5 bases at V and 4 bases at J; junction bases unmatched: 5. CDR1 is MNHNY and CDR2 is SVGAGI in the germline V gene (reference sequence). The CDR3 spells CASSMGQGAPTEAFF. The CDR3 DNA sequence: TGTGCCAGCAGTATGGGACAGGGGGCGCCCACTGAAGCTTTCTTT.

The chain is built from TRBV5-1 and TRBJ2-7; 13 positions match TRBD2. The junction had 3 bases not matched to a gene; V was cut back by 0 bases and J by 9 bases. The CDR3 is made up of 14 amino acids. Looked up from germline, CDR1 is SGHRS and CDR2 is YFSETQ. The CDR3 DNA follows: TGCGCCAGCAGCTTGGGACTAGCGGGAGGAGGGCAGTACTTC. Translated: CASSLGLAGGGQYF.

This chain joins TRBV10-2 and TRBJ2-5, with D maybe TRBD2 (6 bases). V lost 5 bases and J 2 bases, leaving 12 bases between the germline ends. Germline CDR1 and CDR2: WSHSY and SAAADI. This CDR3 has 14 residues. The CDR3 DNA reads as TGCGCCAGCAGTTCGGGAGTGAGGCAAGAGACCCAGTACTTC. Protein sequence: CASSSGVRQETQYF.

CDR3 sequence (DNA): TGCGCCAGCAGCCAAGTCGCCACACTATCCTGGGAGGCCAAAAACATTCAGTACTTC. It specifies CASSQVATLSWEAKNIQYF. The J gene is TRBJ2-4, the V gene TRBV4-1; D is perhaps TRBD2 (5 bases). This CDR3 region has 19 residues. V gave up 1 base and J gave up 1 base, with 20 bases separating them. CDR1 and CDR2 from the germline V gene are MGHRA and YSYEKL.

This clone appeared once. V gene TRBV19 combines with J gene TRBJ1-5; D possibly corresponds to TRBD1 (5 bases). CDR3 length: 13 residues. Trimming removed 10 bases from V and 2 bases from J, with 12 bases in between. Germline loops: CDR1 LNHDA, CDR2 SQIVND (reference sequence). This CDR3 is CAIGGGGNQPQHF. In nucleotides, the CDR3 is TGTGCCATTGGGGGAGGGGGCAATCAGCCCCAGCATTTT.

The chain couples TRBV9 to TRBJ2-2, with TRBD2 identical over 7 bases. The CDR3 extends over 16 amino acids. V dropped 0 bases and J dropped 4; count of bases not matched to a gene: 6. CDR1 and CDR2 from the germline V gene are SGDLS and YYNGEE. The CDR3: CASSVDAGVATGELFF. The CDR3 nucleotides are TGTGCCAGCAGCGTAGATGCGGGAGTGGCCACCGGGGAGCTGTTTTTT.

The gene calls are TRBV29-1 and TRBJ1-2; D gene uncertain. V was clipped by 6 bases and J by 2 bases, with 10 bases between them. CDR1 SQVTM and CDR2 ANQGSEA come from the germline V gene. The CDR3 sequence is 12 residues long. The CDR3 loop is CSVLGRNYGYTF. CDR3 nucleotide sequence: TGCAGCGTACTTGGGCGGAACTATGGCTACACCTTC.

The chain couples TRBV18 to TRBJ1-2, with unresolved D. Germline V gene sequence: CDR1 KGHSH, CDR2 LQKENI. Trimming removed 0 bases from V and 2 bases from J, with 10 bases in between. CDR3 size: 15 residues. The CDR3 here is CASSPPELPNYGYTF. The CDR3 DNA sequence: TGTGCCAGCTCACCACCGGAGCTTCCCAACTATGGCTACACCTTC.

A remark on this clone: Additional DNA sequences in this sample encode the identical CDR3. This chain's CDR3 is CASSQDPGATNEKLFF. DNA for the CDR3: TGTGCCAGCAGCCAAGATCCGGGGGCGACTAATGAAAAACTGTTTTTT. This chain connects TRBV4-2 to TRBJ1-4, with D possibly being TRBD1 (6 bases). Trimming left V 0 bases short and J 2 bases short, with 10 bases between. Germline lookup yields CDR1 LGHNA and CDR2 YNFKEQ. CDR3 length equals 16 residues.

J is TRBJ2-3 and V is TRBV5-4, with TRBD2 identical over 15 bases. This CDR3 spans 19 amino acids. J was trimmed by 4 bases and V by 0 bases; bases with no gene match: 9. Germline V gives CDR1 SGHNT, CDR2 YYREEE (reference sequence). The CDR3 coding sequence is TGTGCCAGCAGCTTGGCCCGGACTAGCGGGAGGGCCGTAGCAGATACGCAGTATTTT. Its translation is CASSLARTSGRAVADTQYF.

The chain couples TRBV7-9 to TRBJ1-6; D is uncertain. V was trimmed by 6 bases and J by 3 bases, leaving 15 bases between them. Germline V gene data show CDR1 as SEHNR and CDR2 as FQNEAQ (reference sequence). The CDR3 sequence is 16 residues long. The CDR3 DNA is TGTGCCAGCAGACCCGAGGGTAGTATCTATAATTCACCCCTCCACTTT. Its protein is CASRPEGSIYNSPLHF.

The rearrangement uses TRBV6-1 and TRBJ1-4; the match to TRBD1 covers 8 bases. CDR1 MNHNS and CDR2 SASEGT come from the germline V gene. J lost 7 bases, V lost 3 bases, and 13 bases had no gene match. The length of the CDR3 is 17 residues. In DNA form, the CDR3 reads TGTGCCAGCAGTGACGGATTTACCAGGGGGCGCTTTGAAAAACTGTTTTTT. Translated: CASSDGFTRGRFEKLFF.

This clone was picked up one time. The chain combines TRBV10-3 with TRBJ2-2; TRBD2 matches at 14 bases. The CDR3 contains 17 residues. CDR1 is ENHRY and CDR2 is SYGVKD in the germline V gene. V lost 7 bases, J lost 5 bases, and 9 bases stayed unmatched. The chain's CDR3 is CAITRLAGGLGTGELFF. CDR3 DNA: TGTGCCATCACCCGACTAGCGGGGGGGCTCGGGACCGGGGAGCTGTTTTTT.

The rearrangement joins TRBV10-3 to TRBJ2-2; D is perhaps TRBD2 (7 bases). Germline values: CDR1 ENHRY, CDR2 SYGVKD. V shed 7 bases and J shed 3 bases, with 15 bases lying between them. The CDR3 has 15 residues. The CDR3 region has the DNA TGTGCCATCAAAGCCCGAGGGGGGGACACCGGGGAGCTGTTTTTT. This sequence encodes CAIKARGGDTGELFF.

The chain has TRBV11-2 and TRBJ1-1; D perhaps matches TRBD1 (6 bases). The germline CDR1 and CDR2 sequences are SGHAT and FQNNGV. V shed 4 bases and J shed 2 bases, with 11 bases lying between them. CDR3 size: 14 residues. The CDR3 DNA reads TGTGCCAGCAGCTCACAGGGAACTAACACTGAAGCTTTCTTT. This codes for CASSSQGTNTEAFF.